This TCR beta chain was profiled in a study of shared clonotypes between healthy human individuals. Study background: Contributing individuals were a couple of females and a few males aged 18 to 49.

The CDR3 runs 13 residues. Germline V gene data show CDR1 as SGHTS and CDR2 as YDEGEE. V gave up 4 bases and J gave up 7 bases; unmatched junction bases: 7. Measured with immunoSEQ multiplex PCR; TCRdb has only the in-frame clones, and not every one. This repertoire shows over a million clones, 96% found once; its top ten account for about 1%. The TCR comes from a man in his thirties or forties in good health. This sequence joins TRBV5-8 and TRBJ2-5; TRBD1 agrees at 7 bases. The specimen sequenced was naive CD4+ T cells sorted from blood. Subset noted: CD45RA+ positively selected. CDR3 nucleotides: TGTGCCAGCAGCCCAGGACCAGGGGGGACCCAGTACTTC. Its translation is CASSPGPGGTQYF.